A selection of T cell receptor beta chains follows, all from one sample in a study of graft-versus-host responses after intestinal transplantation. Sequencing was performed with immunoSEQ multiplex PCR; in TCRdb, only in-frame clones are kept and a portion is missing. Among 57,000 or so clones listed, around 90% were seen once. The sequencing used PBMCs, collected around 120 days after intestinal transplantation. Receptors originate from a human patient who received an intestinal transplant, so some T cells may come from the graft donor. CDR3s leave out the opening cysteine and the closing phenylalanine or tryptophan.

cdr3_length	v_call	j_call	cdr3_aa
12	TRBV7-9	TRBJ2-2	ASSLVLNTGELF
12	TRBV6-6	TRBJ2-7	ASTNTALSYEQY
12	TRBV5-4	TRBJ2-7	ASSLVLGAHEQY
13	TRBV4-2	TRBJ2-2	ASSQDLAGGGELF
13	TRBV28	TRBJ2-1	ASSPTWGSYNEQF
12	TRBV6-5	TRBJ2-3	ASSYDWSTDTQY
13	TRBV28	.	ASSQLARGAYEQY
10	TRBV2	TRBJ2-3	ASSEVGDTQY
13	TRBV6-5	TRBJ2-1	ASSYGGAPYNEQF
14	TRBV1	TRBJ1-3	TSSHPGKESGNTIY
13	TRBV7-2	.	ASSALAGGSYEQY
15	TRBV29-1	TRBJ2-7	SVEGRGQGPRTYEQY
14	TRBV9	TRBJ2-2	ASSASGPSRGRELF
14	TRBV27	TRBJ2-1	ASSLGTSGTYNEQF
14	TRBV7-2	TRBJ1-2	ASSPKTGEGGYGYT
15	TRBV15	TRBJ1-5	ATSRESKGLRNQPQH
13	TRBV11-2	TRBJ2-7	ASSPGFGEGYEQY
13	TRBV28	TRBJ1-5	ASGPAGPRNQPQH
12	TRBV2	TRBJ1-5	ASKGSGLFQPQH
13	TRBV5-1	TRBJ2-1	ASSPGTPPTNEQF
13	TRBV5-6	TRBJ1-6	ASSVGTYNNSPLH